This T cell receptor beta chain is from a study of control samples from healthy donors and cancer patients (dated by TCRdb to about 2020). From the cysteine up to the phenylalanine, the CDR3 has a length of 14 residues. Of the read, only the CDR3 DNA is kept; its 42 bases are in frame from base 1. Relative to germline, V is 0 bases shorter and J is 6 bases shorter, with 11 bases between their ends. Reading the germline V gene (reference sequence) gives CDR1 SEHNR and CDR2 FQNEAQ. Receptor amplification or capture employed the immunoSEQ multiplex PCR assay. TCRdb mirrors the immuneACCESS table, restricted to in-frame sequences. Some clones are absent from its copies; in checked studies, under half trace to an unresolved V gene, and the reason for the others is unknown. Across this sample there are about 70,000 clones, with 84% seen only once. The ten largest clones represent approximately 2.8% of the sample.

With regard to this clone: This receptor's antigen is unknown. Nothing much larger sits one base from this clone, and base qualities are not available.

The receptor was derived from a woman between 50 and 59 years old with lung cancer. This sequence uses TRBV7-9 and TRBJ1-2; no D gene is confidently identified. Sequenced: PBMCs. The DNA reads as follows: TGTGCCAGCAGCTTAGCGGGAGCCGGTGATGGCTACACCTTC. This is translated as CASSLAGAGDGYTF.